Listed below are T cell receptor beta chains from one sample, sequenced in a study of T cell repertoires in cytomegalovirus infection. TCRdb re-called the reads with MiXCR, one entry per CDR3 protein. The repertoire holds fewer than 1,000,000 distinct CDR3 sequences, around 30% seen once, with 11% to 15% in the top ten. Their recognized antigens are unknown. The sequenced sample was cultured CD8+ T cells from PBMCs, obtained from culture after CMV antigen stimulation. The origin of the receptors is a human donor in good health (CMV status not recorded). Some clones in this sample may be carry-over from other donors' samples. Both conserved end residues are part of each CDR3. A D gene is named only where the DNA matches it firmly. The listing skips clone size in some rows; elsewhere it reads once, few, many or a size class.

clone_size: few
v_call: TRBV12-3/TRBV12-4
j_call: TRBJ1-2
d_call: TRBD1
cdr3_aa: CASSAPGQGLIRDGYTF
cdr3_nt: TGTGCCAGCAGCGCCCCGGGACAGGGACTTATTCGCGATGGCTACACCTTC

clone_size: -
v_call: TRBV7-6
j_call: TRBJ1-2
d_call: -
cdr3_aa: CASSPSVLINNYGYTF
cdr3_nt: TGTGCCAGCAGCCCGAGCGTCTTGATAAACAACTATGGCTACACCTTC

clone_size: -
v_call: TRBV7-9
j_call: TRBJ1-5
d_call: -
cdr3_aa: CASSPGPPKPQHF
cdr3_nt: TGTGCCAGCAGCCCCGGGCCCCCAAAGCCCCAGCATTTT

clone_size: few
v_call: TRBV27
j_call: TRBJ2-3
d_call: TRBD1
cdr3_aa: CASQTGGADTQYF
cdr3_nt: TGTGCCAGCCAGACAGGGGGCGCAGATACGCAGTATTTT

clone_size: few
v_call: TRBV5-1
j_call: TRBJ1-1
d_call: TRBD1
cdr3_aa: CASSIGQGVNEAFF
cdr3_nt: TGCGCCAGCAGCATTGGACAGGGGGTAAATGAAGCTTTCTTT

clone_size: few
v_call: TRBV10-3
j_call: TRBJ2-3
d_call: -
cdr3_aa: CALQGESTDTQYF
cdr3_nt: TGTGCCTTACAGGGCGAGAGCACAGATACGCAGTATTTT

clone_size: few
v_call: TRBV2
j_call: TRBJ1-6
d_call: TRBD1
cdr3_aa: CASSGTGASSPLHF
cdr3_nt: TGTGCCAGCAGCGGGACAGGGGCAAGTTCACCCCTCCACTTT

clone_size: -
v_call: TRBV19
j_call: TRBJ2-3
d_call: -
cdr3_aa: CASSILRAPDTDTQYF
cdr3_nt: TGTGCCAGTAGTATTTTGAGGGCCCCCGACACAGATACGCAGTATTTT

clone_size: many
v_call: TRBV7-9
j_call: TRBJ1-6
d_call: -
cdr3_aa: CASSPPRTNSPLHF
cdr3_nt: TGTGCCAGCAGCCCACCTAGAACGAATTCACCCCTCCACTTT

clone_size: -
v_call: TRBV7-9
j_call: TRBJ1-2
d_call: -
cdr3_aa: CASSERARKDGYTF
cdr3_nt: TGTGCCAGCAGCGAGAGGGCGAGGAAGGATGGCTACACCTTC

clone_size: -
v_call: TRBV6-1
j_call: TRBJ2-5
d_call: -
cdr3_aa: CASKFVDVETQYF
cdr3_nt: TGTGCCAGCAAGTTCGTAGACGTCGAGACCCAGTACTTC

clone_size: -
v_call: TRBV2
j_call: TRBJ1-2
d_call: -
cdr3_aa: CASSETDTNYGYTF
cdr3_nt: TGTGCCAGCAGTGAAACGGACACTAACTATGGCTACACCTTC

clone_size: many
v_call: TRBV7-9
j_call: TRBJ2-3
d_call: -
cdr3_aa: CASSKGEASDTQYF
cdr3_nt: TGTGCCAGCAGCAAGGGCGAAGCGAGTGATACGCAGTATTTT

clone_size: -
v_call: TRBV7-9
j_call: TRBJ1-1
d_call: -
cdr3_aa: CASSLGQFGPDNTEAFF
cdr3_nt: TGTGCCAGCAGCTTAGGACAATTCGGACCGGATAACACTGAAGCTTTCTTT

clone_size: -
v_call: TRBV4-1
j_call: TRBJ2-7
d_call: TRBD1
cdr3_aa: CASSQIGDRGSYEQYF
cdr3_nt: TGCGCCAGCAGCCAAATTGGTGACAGGGGCTCCTACGAGCAGTACTTC

clone_size: -
v_call: TRBV19
j_call: TRBJ2-1
d_call: TRBD1
cdr3_aa: CASSIGTGGDEQFF
cdr3_nt: TGTGCCAGTAGTATCGGGACAGGGGGAGATGAGCAGTTCTTC

clone_size: -
v_call: TRBV7-6
j_call: TRBJ1-1
d_call: -
cdr3_aa: CASSLDERVEAFF
cdr3_nt: TGTGCCAGCAGCTTAGATGAAAGGGTTGAAGCTTTCTTT

clone_size: -
v_call: TRBV11-3
j_call: TRBJ2-2
d_call: TRBD2
cdr3_aa: CASSPGRSGGGELFF
cdr3_nt: TGTGCCAGCAGCCCCGGGCGAAGCGGGGGCGGGGAGCTGTTTTTT

clone_size: -
v_call: TRBV7-6
j_call: TRBJ1-1
d_call: -
cdr3_aa: CASSGWPYRDSNDEAFF
cdr3_nt: TGTGCCAGCAGCGGTTGGCCTTACAGGGACTCGAACGATGAAGCTTTCTTT

clone_size: many
v_call: TRBV7-7
j_call: TRBJ2-2
d_call: -
cdr3_aa: CASSLGAASTGELFF
cdr3_nt: TGTGCTAGCAGCTTAGGTGCTGCGAGCACCGGGGAGCTGTTTTTT

clone_size: many
v_call: TRBV7-8
j_call: TRBJ1-1
d_call: -
cdr3_aa: CASSLGTVNTEAFF
cdr3_nt: TGTGCCAGCAGCTTAGGGACGGTGAACACTGAAGCTTTCTTT

clone_size: -
v_call: TRBV6-6
j_call: TRBJ2-3
d_call: -
cdr3_aa: CASSLMRKTDTQYF
cdr3_nt: TGTGCCAGCAGTCTGATGCGGAAAACAGATACGCAGTATTTT

clone_size: -
v_call: TRBV7-9
j_call: TRBJ1-6
d_call: TRBD1
cdr3_aa: CVSSLQGNNNSPLHF
cdr3_nt: TGTGTCAGCAGCTTACAGGGGAACAATAATTCACCCCTCCACTTT

clone_size: -
v_call: TRBV3-1
j_call: TRBJ2-1
d_call: TRBD1
cdr3_aa: CASSQGGGQGNEQFF
cdr3_nt: TGTGCCAGCAGCCAAGGAGGGGGCCAAGGTAATGAGCAGTTCTTC

clone_size: many
v_call: TRBV12-3/TRBV12-4
j_call: TRBJ2-2
d_call: -
cdr3_aa: CASASPAGGTGELFF
cdr3_nt: TGTGCCAGCGCCTCCCCGGCAGGGGGGACCGGGGAGCTGTTTTTT

clone_size: few
v_call: TRBV6-5
j_call: TRBJ2-3
d_call: -
cdr3_aa: CASSYSRGGSGSTDTQYF
cdr3_nt: TGTGCCAGCAGTTACTCGAGGGGAGGTAGCGGTAGCACAGATACGCAGTATTTT

clone_size: few
v_call: TRBV6-5
j_call: TRBJ1-5
d_call: -
cdr3_aa: CASSSDRRSQHF
cdr3_nt: TGTGCCAGCAGTTCCGACCGAAGGTCCCAGCATTTT

clone_size: few
v_call: TRBV27
j_call: TRBJ2-5
d_call: -
cdr3_aa: CASSLSPWETQYF
cdr3_nt: TGTGCCAGCAGTTTATCGCCCTGGGAGACCCAGTACTTC

clone_size: few
v_call: TRBV4-3
j_call: TRBJ1-2
d_call: TRBD1
cdr3_aa: CASSHQDRVEDYGYTF
cdr3_nt: TGCGCCAGCAGCCACCAAGACAGGGTGGAGGACTATGGCTACACCTTC

clone_size: few
v_call: TRBV10-3
j_call: TRBJ2-2
d_call: TRBD2
cdr3_aa: CAISDTRGGTGELFF
cdr3_nt: TGTGCCATCAGTGACACGCGGGGGGGCACCGGGGAGCTGTTTTTT

clone_size: -
v_call: TRBV4-3
j_call: TRBJ2-3
d_call: -
cdr3_aa: CASSQDGLGSTDTQYF
cdr3_nt: TGCGCCAGCAGCCAAGATGGGCTGGGGAGCACAGATACGCAGTATTTT

clone_size: -
v_call: TRBV19
j_call: TRBJ2-5
d_call: -
cdr3_aa: CASTQAWGAGETQYF
cdr3_nt: TGTGCCAGTACTCAGGCGTGGGGTGCGGGGGAGACCCAGTACTTC

clone_size: -
v_call: TRBV4-3
j_call: TRBJ1-4
d_call: -
cdr3_aa: CASTLRSFTTNEKLFF
cdr3_nt: TGCGCCAGCACCCTTCGGTCATTTACAACTAATGAAAAACTGTTTTTT

clone_size: few
v_call: TRBV7-9
j_call: TRBJ1-2
d_call: -
cdr3_aa: CASSLLEVEGYTF
cdr3_nt: TGTGCCAGCAGCTTGTTGGAGGTCGAGGGCTACACCTTC

clone_size: -
v_call: TRBV27
j_call: TRBJ1-1
d_call: -
cdr3_aa: CASGTATEAFF
cdr3_nt: TGTGCCAGCGGTACGGCCACTGAAGCTTTCTTT

clone_size: -
v_call: TRBV5-6
j_call: TRBJ1-2
d_call: -
cdr3_aa: CASSSGGASIDGYTF
cdr3_nt: TGTGCCAGCAGCTCGGGGGGGGCCTCTATAGATGGCTACACCTTC

clone_size: -
v_call: TRBV4-1
j_call: TRBJ1-1
d_call: TRBD1
cdr3_aa: CASSQVLRDRGEAFF
cdr3_nt: TGCGCCAGCAGCCAAGTTCTCAGGGACAGGGGTGAAGCTTTCTTT

clone_size: many
v_call: TRBV6-1
j_call: TRBJ1-1
d_call: -
cdr3_aa: CASTDQGTEAFF
cdr3_nt: TGTGCCAGCACGGACCAGGGCACTGAAGCTTTCTTT

clone_size: -
v_call: TRBV3-1
j_call: TRBJ1-2
d_call: -
cdr3_aa: CASGQDPPAGRNYGYTF
cdr3_nt: TGTGCCAGCGGCCAAGATCCCCCTGCCGGCCGGAACTATGGCTACACCTTC

clone_size: -
v_call: TRBV19
j_call: TRBJ1-5
d_call: -
cdr3_aa: CASSISQLNQPQHF
cdr3_nt: TGTGCCAGTAGTATAAGTCAGCTCAATCAGCCCCAGCATTTT

clone_size: many
v_call: TRBV7-2
j_call: TRBJ2-5
d_call: -
cdr3_aa: CASSDWTASQETQYF
cdr3_nt: TGTGCCAGCAGCGATTGGACAGCTTCTCAAGAGACCCAGTACTTC

clone_size: -
v_call: TRBV5-6
j_call: TRBJ2-2
d_call: -
cdr3_aa: CASSFGRPTAGELFF
cdr3_nt: TGTGCCAGCAGCTTCGGCAGGCCTACGGCCGGGGAGCTGTTTTTT

clone_size: many
v_call: TRBV20-1
j_call: TRBJ1-5
d_call: -
cdr3_aa: CSARALGSYSNQPQHF
cdr3_nt: TGCAGTGCTAGAGCTTTGGGGTCGTATAGCAATCAGCCCCAGCATTTT

clone_size: -
v_call: TRBV15
j_call: TRBJ2-3
d_call: -
cdr3_aa: CATSTDGGPGTDTQYF
cdr3_nt: TGTGCCACCAGCACCGACGGGGGCCCGGGCACAGATACGCAGTATTTT

clone_size: few
v_call: TRBV12-5
j_call: TRBJ2-1
d_call: TRBD1
cdr3_aa: CASGSYLLQGNEQFF
cdr3_nt: TGTGCTAGTGGTTCTTACCTCTTACAGGGGAATGAGCAGTTCTTC

clone_size: -
v_call: TRBV12-5
j_call: TRBJ2-1
d_call: TRBD2
cdr3_aa: CASGLRIGGGADEQFF
cdr3_nt: TGTGCTAGTGGTTTGAGGATCGGCGGGGGGGCGGATGAGCAGTTCTTC

clone_size: -
v_call: TRBV4-1
j_call: TRBJ1-2
d_call: -
cdr3_aa: CANSQEGGEGYGYTF
cdr3_nt: TGCGCCAACAGCCAAGAAGGAGGGGAAGGCTATGGCTACACCTTC

clone_size: few
v_call: TRBV6-6
j_call: TRBJ2-3
d_call: -
cdr3_aa: CASSYSKGITDTQYF
cdr3_nt: TGTGCCAGCAGTTACTCGAAAGGGATCACAGATACGCAGTATTTT

clone_size: -
v_call: TRBV20-1
j_call: TRBJ1-3
d_call: -
cdr3_aa: CSAISTEGVGNTIYF
cdr3_nt: TGCAGTGCTATATCGACAGAGGGGGTCGGAAACACCATATATTTT

clone_size: -
v_call: TRBV7-8
j_call: TRBJ2-1
d_call: -
cdr3_aa: CASSLEQANGEQFF
cdr3_nt: TGTGCCAGCAGCTTAGAACAGGCCAACGGTGAGCAGTTCTTC

clone_size: many
v_call: TRBV7-8
j_call: TRBJ1-2
d_call: -
cdr3_aa: CASSLGPAVYRVTGYTF
cdr3_nt: TGTGCCAGCAGCTTAGGCCCGGCAGTATACCGGGTAACCGGCTACACCTTC

clone_size: many
v_call: TRBV7-6
j_call: TRBJ1-2
d_call: -
cdr3_aa: CASSLALGDGYTF
cdr3_nt: TGTGCCAGCAGCTTAGCACTGGGGGATGGCTACACCTTC

clone_size: -
v_call: TRBV5-1
j_call: TRBJ2-7
d_call: TRBD1
cdr3_aa: CASSSGQGADEQYF
cdr3_nt: TGCGCCAGCAGTTCCGGACAGGGGGCCGACGAGCAATACTTC

clone_size: few
v_call: TRBV19
j_call: TRBJ1-1
d_call: -
cdr3_aa: CASSMFSHMNTEAFF
cdr3_nt: TGTGCCAGTAGTATGTTCAGCCATATGAACACTGAAGCTTTCTTT

clone_size: few
v_call: TRBV7-6
j_call: TRBJ1-1
d_call: -
cdr3_aa: CASSSGSVTEAFF
cdr3_nt: TGTGCCAGCAGCTCCGGTTCGGTCACTGAAGCTTTCTTT